A selection of T cell receptor beta chains follows, all from one sample in a study of spatial heterogeneity in lung cancer. A single record per CDR3 protein comes from TCRdb applying MiXCR to the 5' RACE reads. The sample records some 120,000 distinct CDR3 sequences, 9% to 15% being singletons. The specimen comprised PBMCs, sampled at follow-up. These receptors originate from a male donor with early-stage non-small cell lung cancer. The CDR3 runs from the conserved cysteine through the conserved F or W. D genes are given only for firm matches. The listing skips clone size in some rows; elsewhere it reads once, few, many or a size class.

d_call	v_call	clone_size	j_call	cdr3_nt	cdr3_aa
TRBD1	TRBV5-1	.	TRBJ2-1	TGCGCCAGCGGCACAGGGGTAGCCAATGAGCAGTTCTTC	CASGTGVANEQFF
.	TRBV5-1	few	TRBJ2-3	TGCGCCAGCAGCTCGAGGGGCGGGGATACGCAGTATTTT	CASSSRGGDTQYF
.	TRBV19	few	TRBJ2-7	TGTGCCAGTAGTATAGTTGCCGCCGCCTACGAGCAGTACTTC	CASSIVAAAYEQYF
TRBD1	TRBV28	many	TRBJ2-7	TGTGCCAGCAGATACCCCGGGACAGGCTACGAGCAGTACTTC	CASRYPGTGYEQYF
.	TRBV6-5	.	TRBJ1-2	TGTGCCAGCAGCCTCGATAACTATGGCTACACCTTC	CASSLDNYGYTF
.	TRBV7-2	.	TRBJ1-1	TGTGCCACCGGGAGGGGGAACACTGAAGCTTTCTTT	CATGRGNTEAFF
.	TRBV28	many	TRBJ2-7	TGTGCCAGCAGTCCCCCAGTTTGGGGGCGTCCCTACGAGCAGTACTTC	CASSPPVWGRPYEQYF
TRBD1	TRBV3-1	.	TRBJ1-4	TGTGCCAGCAGCCCTTCGTTAGGACAGGGGGAAGAAAAACTGTTTTTT	CASSPSLGQGEEKLFF
.	TRBV12-3/TRBV12-4	few	TRBJ2-2	TGTGCCAGCAGTTCCACCAGGGCTGGGGAGCTGTTTTTT	CASSSTRAGELFF
.	TRBV7-3	few	TRBJ1-6	TGTGCCAGCAGCTTGAACAGGAACAATTCACCCCTCCACTTT	CASSLNRNNSPLHF